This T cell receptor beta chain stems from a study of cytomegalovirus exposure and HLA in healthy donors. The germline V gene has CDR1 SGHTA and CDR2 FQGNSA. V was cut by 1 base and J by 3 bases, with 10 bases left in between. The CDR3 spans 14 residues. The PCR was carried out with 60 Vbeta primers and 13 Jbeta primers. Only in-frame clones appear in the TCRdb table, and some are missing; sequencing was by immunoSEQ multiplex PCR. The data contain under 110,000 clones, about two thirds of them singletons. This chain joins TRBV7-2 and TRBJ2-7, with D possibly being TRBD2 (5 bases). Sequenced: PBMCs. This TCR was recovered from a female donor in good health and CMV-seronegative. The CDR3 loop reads CASSLGLLGYEQYF. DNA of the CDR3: TGTGCCAGCAGCTTAGGGCTACTAGGCTACGAGCAGTACTTC.